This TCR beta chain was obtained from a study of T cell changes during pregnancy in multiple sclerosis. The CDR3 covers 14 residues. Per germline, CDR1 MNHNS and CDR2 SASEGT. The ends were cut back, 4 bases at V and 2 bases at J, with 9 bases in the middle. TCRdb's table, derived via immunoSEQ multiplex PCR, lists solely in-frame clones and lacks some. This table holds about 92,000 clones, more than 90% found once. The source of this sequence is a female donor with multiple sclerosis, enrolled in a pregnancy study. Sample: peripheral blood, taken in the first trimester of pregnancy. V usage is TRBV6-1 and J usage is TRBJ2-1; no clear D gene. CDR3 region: CASSAEAAYNEQFF. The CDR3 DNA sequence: TGTGCCAGCAGTGCTGAGGCCGCCTACAATGAGCAGTTCTTC.